This T cell receptor beta chain derives from a study of Graves' ophthalmopathy and Graves' hyperthyroidism. Study summary: The authors defined stable hyperthyroidism as no ophthalmopathy within 18 months of follow-up.

The CDR3 covers 14 residues. Germline lookup yields CDR1 DFQATT and CDR2 SNEGSKA (reference sequence). Trimming took 3 bases from V and 1 from J, leaving 12 bases between them. RNA transcripts served as template for amplifying TCR beta CDR3 sequences. Investigators did first-round RT-PCR with HTBI primers, then second-round multiplex PCR. Via MiXCR, TCRdb re-called the multiplex PCR reads, giving one row per CDR3 protein. The profile shows over a million distinct CDR3 sequences, about two fifths of them singletons. Study results and caveats: The model achieved 55% to 71% sensitivity and roughly 72% specificity for ophthalmopathy progression. Most clonotypes expanded in thyroid above 0.001 frequency were present in blood too.

This clonotype was found a few times. The antigen is not known. V is TRBV20-1 and J is TRBJ2-5; D ambiguous. The sample consisted of peripheral blood or thyroid tissue (not recorded which). The receptor's source is an adult man with Graves' hyperthyroidism. This CDR3 is CSARGFLAQETQYF. The CDR3 nucleotides are TGCAGTGCTAGGGGTTTTCTCGCCCAAGAGACCCAGTACTTC.